The rows below give T cell receptor beta chains drawn from one sample of a study of PD-L1 blockade in urothelial cancer. TCRdb keeps only in-frame clones here, not all; method: immunoSEQ multiplex PCR. The sample holds around 49,000 clones, about 88% seen once. This material consisted of PBMCs, taken around atezolizumab (anti-PD-L1) treatment. The origin of the receptors is a man in his 60s with urothelial cancer. Each CDR3 is given with its conserved first and last residue. A D gene is named only where the DNA matches it firmly. Clone size is given for some rows only: seen once, a few or many times, or a class if the clone is expanded.

TRBV18,NA,TRBD1,TRBJ1-5,CASSLQPGQGNQPQHF,TGTGCCAGCTCCCTACAACCGGGACAGGGCAATCAGCCCCAGCATTTT
TRBV28,once,TRBD1,TRBJ1-2,CASSSSGTGDGYTF,TGTGCCAGCAGTTCGAGTGGGACAGGGGATGGCTACACCTTC
TRBV30,NA,NA,TRBJ1-1,CAWTRGGRTEAFF,TGTGCCTGGACTAGGGGGGGACGGACTGAAGCTTTCTTT
TRBV5-1,NA,NA,TRBJ2-5,CASQGGAGETQYF,TGCGCCAGCCAGGGGGGTGCAGGGGAGACCCAGTACTTC
TRBV5-4,NA,NA,TRBJ2-3,CASSPASRRSTDTQYF,TGTGCCAGCAGCCCGGCCTCTAGGAGGAGCACAGATACGCAGTATTTT
TRBV9,NA,TRBD1,TRBJ1-2,CASSAGTVPNYGYTF,TGTGCCAGCAGCGCCGGGACAGTTCCTAACTATGGCTACACCTTC
TRBV10-1,once,TRBD1,TRBJ2-2,CASSDGQVLSGELFF,TGCGCCAGCAGTGACGGACAGGTTTTATCCGGGGAGCTGTTTTTT
TRBV12-2,NA,NA,TRBJ2-5,CASRPYGGYVGQYF,TGTGCAAGTCGCCCCTACGGGGGGTACGTAGGTCAGTACTTC
TRBV5-8,NA,TRBD2,TRBJ2-4,CASGPSAGGGNAKNIQYF,TGTGCCAGCGGACCCTCCGCCGGCGGGGGTAACGCCAAAAACATTCAGTACTTC
TRBV5-1,once,TRBD1,TRBJ1-2,CASSLWGQTGGYTF,TGCGCCAGCAGCTTGTGGGGACAGACTGGCGGCTACACCTTC
TRBV7-9,NA,TRBD1,TRBJ2-1,CASSSDSGTVSYNEQFF,TGTGCCAGCAGCTCCGACTCCGGGACAGTTTCCTACAATGAGCAGTTCTTC
TRBV6-5,NA,TRBD1,TRBJ1-2,CASSWDSSYGYTF,TGTGCCAGCAGTTGGGACAGTTCCTATGGCTACACCTTC
TRBV4-3,NA,NA,TRBJ2-7,CASSQDGHYEQYF,TGCGCCAGCAGCCAAGACGGACACTACGAGCAGTACTTC